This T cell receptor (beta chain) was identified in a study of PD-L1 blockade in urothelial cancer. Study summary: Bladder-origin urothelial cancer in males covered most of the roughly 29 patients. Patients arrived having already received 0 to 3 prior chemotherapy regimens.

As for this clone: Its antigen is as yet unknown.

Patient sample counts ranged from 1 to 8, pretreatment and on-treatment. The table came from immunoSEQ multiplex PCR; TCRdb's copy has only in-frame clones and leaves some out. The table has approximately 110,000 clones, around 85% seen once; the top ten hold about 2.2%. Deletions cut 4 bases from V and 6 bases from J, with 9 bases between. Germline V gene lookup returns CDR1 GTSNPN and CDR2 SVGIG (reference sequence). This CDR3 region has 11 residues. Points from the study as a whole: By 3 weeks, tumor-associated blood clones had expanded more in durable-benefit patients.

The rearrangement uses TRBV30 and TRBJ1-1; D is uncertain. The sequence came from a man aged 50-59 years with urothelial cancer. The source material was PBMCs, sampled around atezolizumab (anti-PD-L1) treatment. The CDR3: CAWTWRAEAFF. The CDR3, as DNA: TGTGCCTGGACGTGGAGAGCTGAAGCTTTCTTT. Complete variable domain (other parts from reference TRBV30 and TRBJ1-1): SQTIHQWPATLVQPVGSPLSLECTVEGTSNPNLYWYRQAAGRGLQLLFYSVGIGQISSEVPQNLSASRPQDRQFILSSKKLLLSDSGFYLCAWTWRAEAFFGQGTRLTVV.